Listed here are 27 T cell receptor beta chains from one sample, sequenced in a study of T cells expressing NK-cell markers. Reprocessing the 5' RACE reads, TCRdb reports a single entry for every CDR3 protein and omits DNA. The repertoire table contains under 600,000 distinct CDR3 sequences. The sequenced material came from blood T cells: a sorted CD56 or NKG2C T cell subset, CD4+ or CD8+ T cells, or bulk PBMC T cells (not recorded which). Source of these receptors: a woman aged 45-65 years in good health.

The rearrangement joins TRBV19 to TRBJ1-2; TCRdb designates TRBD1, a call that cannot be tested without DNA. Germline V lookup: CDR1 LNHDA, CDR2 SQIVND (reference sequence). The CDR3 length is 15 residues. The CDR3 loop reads CASRGDRRGSYGYTF.

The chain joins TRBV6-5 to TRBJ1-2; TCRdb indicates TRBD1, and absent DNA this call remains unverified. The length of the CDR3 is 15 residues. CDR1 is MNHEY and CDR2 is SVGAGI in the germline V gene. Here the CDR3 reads CASSANRELGYGYTF.

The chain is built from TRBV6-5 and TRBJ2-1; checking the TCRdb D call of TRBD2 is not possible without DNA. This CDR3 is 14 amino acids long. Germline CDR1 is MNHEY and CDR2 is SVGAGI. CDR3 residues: CASRVGASVGEQFF.

This chain's CDR3 is CSATGDNYGYTF. This chain links TRBV20-1 with TRBJ1-2; no DNA is available, so the TRBD1 call from TCRdb remains unchecked. The CDR3 loop spans 12 amino acids. Germline values: CDR1 DFQATT, CDR2 SNEGSKA (reference sequence).

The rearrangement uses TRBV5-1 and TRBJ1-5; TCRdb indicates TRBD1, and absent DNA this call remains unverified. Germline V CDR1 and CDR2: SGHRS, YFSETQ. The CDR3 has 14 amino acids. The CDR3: CASSSIGGNQPQHF.

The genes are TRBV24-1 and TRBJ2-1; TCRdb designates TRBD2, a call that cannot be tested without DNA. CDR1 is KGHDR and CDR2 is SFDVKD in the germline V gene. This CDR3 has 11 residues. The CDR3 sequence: CATGLQNEQFF.

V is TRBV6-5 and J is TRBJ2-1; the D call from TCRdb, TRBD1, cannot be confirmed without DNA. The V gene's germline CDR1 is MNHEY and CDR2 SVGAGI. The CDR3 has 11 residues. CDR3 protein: CASGRGNEQFF.

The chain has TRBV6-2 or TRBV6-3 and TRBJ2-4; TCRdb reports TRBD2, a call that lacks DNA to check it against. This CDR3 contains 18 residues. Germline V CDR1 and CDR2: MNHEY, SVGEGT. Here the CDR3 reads CASSYPQEAGGPGNIQYF.

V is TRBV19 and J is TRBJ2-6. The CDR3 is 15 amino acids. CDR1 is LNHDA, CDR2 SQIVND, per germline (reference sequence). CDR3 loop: CASRRQGSGANVLTF.

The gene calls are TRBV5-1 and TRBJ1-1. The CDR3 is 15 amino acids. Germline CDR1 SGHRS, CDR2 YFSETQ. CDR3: CASRPYRSMNTEAFF.

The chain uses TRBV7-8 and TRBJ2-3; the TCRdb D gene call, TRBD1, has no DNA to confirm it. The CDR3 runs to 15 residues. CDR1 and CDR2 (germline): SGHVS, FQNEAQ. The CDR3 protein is CASSSTGAITDTQYF. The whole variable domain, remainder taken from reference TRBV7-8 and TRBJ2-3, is GAGVSQSPRYKVAKRGQDVALRCDPISGHVSLFWYQQALGQGPEFLTYFQNEAQLDKSGLPSDRFFAERPEGSVSTLKIQRTQQEDSAVYLCASSSTGAITDTQYFGPGTRLTVL.

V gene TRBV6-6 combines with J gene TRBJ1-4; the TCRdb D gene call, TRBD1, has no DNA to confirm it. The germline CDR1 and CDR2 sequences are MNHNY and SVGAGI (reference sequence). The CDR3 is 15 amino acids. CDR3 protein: CASSYVGQINEKLFF.

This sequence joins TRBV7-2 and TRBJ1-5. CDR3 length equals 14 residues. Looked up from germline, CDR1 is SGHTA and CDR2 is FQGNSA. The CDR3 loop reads CASSLGGTAQPQHF.

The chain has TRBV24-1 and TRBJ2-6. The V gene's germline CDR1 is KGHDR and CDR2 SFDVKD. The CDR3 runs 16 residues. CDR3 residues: CATSDQHQSGANVLTF.

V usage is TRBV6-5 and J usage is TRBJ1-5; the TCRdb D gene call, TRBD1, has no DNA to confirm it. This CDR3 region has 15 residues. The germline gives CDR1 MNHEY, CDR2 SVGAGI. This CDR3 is CASSRTALSNQPQHF.

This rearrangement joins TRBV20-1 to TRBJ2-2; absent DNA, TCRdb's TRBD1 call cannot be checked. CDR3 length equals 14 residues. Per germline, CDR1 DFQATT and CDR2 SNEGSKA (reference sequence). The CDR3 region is CSATTGSLRGELFF.

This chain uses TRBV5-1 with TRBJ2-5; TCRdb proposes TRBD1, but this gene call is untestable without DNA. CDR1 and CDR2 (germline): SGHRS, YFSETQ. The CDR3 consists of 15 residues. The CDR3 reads CASSHRVQGQETQYF.

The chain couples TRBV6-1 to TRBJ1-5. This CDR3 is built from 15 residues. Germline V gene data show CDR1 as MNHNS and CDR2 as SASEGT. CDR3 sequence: CASSEALAGYQPQHF.

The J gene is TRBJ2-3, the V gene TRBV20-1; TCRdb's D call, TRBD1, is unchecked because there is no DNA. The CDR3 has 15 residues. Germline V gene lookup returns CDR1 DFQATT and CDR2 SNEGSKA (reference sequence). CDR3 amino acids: CSARDSDKGTDTQYF.

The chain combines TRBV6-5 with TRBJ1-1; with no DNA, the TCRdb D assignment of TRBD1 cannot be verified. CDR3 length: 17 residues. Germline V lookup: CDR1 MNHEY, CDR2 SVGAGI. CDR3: CASSYRMTGSRFTEAFF.

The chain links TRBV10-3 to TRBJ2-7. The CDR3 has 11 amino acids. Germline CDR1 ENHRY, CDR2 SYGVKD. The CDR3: CAISESQEQYF.

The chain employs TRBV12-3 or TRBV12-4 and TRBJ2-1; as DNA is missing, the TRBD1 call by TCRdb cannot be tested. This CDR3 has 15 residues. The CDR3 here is CASSLGGTKDNEQFF.

CDR3 sequence: CASSKKGTGGVSNQPQHF. This chain uses TRBV6-1 with TRBJ1-5; TCRdb's assignment of TRBD1 cannot be checked, as there is no DNA. The CDR3 totals 18 residues. Germline-derived CDR1 and CDR2 are MNHNS and SASEGT.

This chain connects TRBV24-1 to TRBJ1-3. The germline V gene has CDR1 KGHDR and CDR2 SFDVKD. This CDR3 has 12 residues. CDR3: CATSESGNTIYF.

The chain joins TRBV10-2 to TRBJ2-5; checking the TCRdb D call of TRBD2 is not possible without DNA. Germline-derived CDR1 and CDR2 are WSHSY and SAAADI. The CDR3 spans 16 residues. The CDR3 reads CASSDLAALGSETQYF.

CDR3 sequence reads: CASSEAETGKSTEQYF. The J gene is TRBJ2-7, the V gene TRBV25-1; the D call from TCRdb, TRBD1, cannot be confirmed without DNA. There are 16 residues in the CDR3. Germline V gene sequence: CDR1 MGHDK, CDR2 SYGVNS.

The CDR3: CASSPMGQGAHGYTF. The V gene is TRBV7-9, the J gene TRBJ1-2; TCRdb designates TRBD1, a call that cannot be tested without DNA. The CDR3 covers 15 residues. Germline V gives CDR1 SEHNR, CDR2 FQNEAQ (reference sequence).